The clone carrying this T cell receptor beta chain has ten or more counts. This specimen belongs to a study of T-cell reconstitution after alpha-beta-depleted transplantation in children. There are 17 residues in the CDR3. Germline CDR1 and CDR2: SGHVS and FNYEAQ. V was pared by 5 bases and J by 0 bases, with 19 bases between. Unique molecular identifiers were used to barcode this TCRbeta library. TCRdb reprocessed the PCR reads via MiXCR and lists one record per CDR3 protein. The sample yields about 70,000 distinct CDR3 sequences, about a tenth seen once. The clonotype comes from a boy younger than 18 with acute myeloid leukemia, due to receive a stem cell transplant. The V gene is TRBV7-6, the J gene TRBJ2-5, with D perhaps TRBD2 (5 bases). The sequences come from PBMCs, collected before TCRalphabeta/CD19-depleted stem cell transplant. CDR3 in DNA: TGTGCCAGCAGCCCATCCCTTCGACCGGGGTACCAAGAGACCCAGTACTTC. It translates to CASSPSLRPGYQETQYF.